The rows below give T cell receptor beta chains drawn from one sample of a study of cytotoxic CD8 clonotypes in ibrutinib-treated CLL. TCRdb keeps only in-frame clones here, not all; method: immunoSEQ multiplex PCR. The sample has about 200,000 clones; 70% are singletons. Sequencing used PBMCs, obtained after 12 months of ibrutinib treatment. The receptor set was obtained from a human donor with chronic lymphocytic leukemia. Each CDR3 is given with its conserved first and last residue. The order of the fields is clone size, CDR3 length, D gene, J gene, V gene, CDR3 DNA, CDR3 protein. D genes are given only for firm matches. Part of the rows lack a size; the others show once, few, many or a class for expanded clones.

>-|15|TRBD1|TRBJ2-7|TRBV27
TGTGCCAGCAGCCTAAAAACAGGGGGCGGCTACGAGCAGTACTTC
CASSLKTGGGYEQYF
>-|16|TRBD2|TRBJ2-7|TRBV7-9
TGTGCCAGCAGCCTTGGGACTAGCGGTAGCTCCTACGAGCAGTACTTC
CASSLGTSGSSYEQYF
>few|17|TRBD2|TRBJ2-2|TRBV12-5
TGTGCTAGTGGTTTTACTAGCGGGGGGTTGGTGACCGGGGAGCTGTTTTTT
CASGFTSGGLVTGELFF
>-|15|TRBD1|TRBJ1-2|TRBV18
TGTGCCAGCTCTATAACTCCGGACAGGATATATGGCTACACCTTC
CASSITPDRIYGYTF
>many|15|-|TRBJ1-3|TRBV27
TGTGCCAGCAGCCGCGACAGGAGCTCTGGAAACACCATATATTTT
CASSRDRSSGNTIYF
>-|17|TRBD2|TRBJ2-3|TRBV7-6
TGTGCCAGCAGCTGTCCGGGACTAGCGGGGGGCCGAGATACGCAGTATTTT
CASSCPGLAGGRDTQYF
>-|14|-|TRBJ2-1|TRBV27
TGTGCCAGCAGTTTGGACGGGACTTACAATGAGCAGTTCTTC
CASSLDGTYNEQFF
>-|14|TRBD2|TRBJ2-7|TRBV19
TGTGCCAGTAAGGCCACGGGAGGGCCCTACGAGCAGTACTTC
CASKATGGPYEQYF
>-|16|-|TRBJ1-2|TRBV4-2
TGTGCCAGCACCAGACTCGGGACATCCGGAAACTATGGCTACACCTTC
CASTRLGTSGNYGYTF
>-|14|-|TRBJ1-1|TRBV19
TGTGCCAGTAGATTACAGGGTGAGAACACTGAAGCTTTCTTT
CASRLQGENTEAFF
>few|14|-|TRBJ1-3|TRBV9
TGTGCCAGCACCTCCGGGGGGACTGGAAACACCATATATTTT
CASTSGGTGNTIYF
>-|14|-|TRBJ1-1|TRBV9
TGTGCCAGCAGCGTACAACAGGACCACACTGAAGCTTTCTTT
CASSVQQDHTEAFF
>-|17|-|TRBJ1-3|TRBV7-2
TGTGCCAGCAGCCCCCCCCGGCGGGGTCTCTCTGGAAACACCATATATTTT
CASSPPRRGLSGNTIYF
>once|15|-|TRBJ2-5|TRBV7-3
TGTGCCAGCAGCTTACTCTCGCCGACACAAGAGACCCAGTACTTC
CASSLLSPTQETQYF
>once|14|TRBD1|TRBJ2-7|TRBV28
TGTGCCAGCAGTTTAAGGACAGGGAACAGAGGGGAGTACTTC
CASSLRTGNRGEYF
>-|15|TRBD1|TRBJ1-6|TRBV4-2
TGTGCCAGCAGCCAAGGGACAGGCGATAATTCACCCCTCCACTTT
CASSQGTGDNSPLHF
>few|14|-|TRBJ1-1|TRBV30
TGTGCCTGGAGGGTCTCCAGAGTGAACACTGAAGCTTTCTTT
CAWRVSRVNTEAFF
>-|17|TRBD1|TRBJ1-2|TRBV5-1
TGCGCCAGCAGCGGGAGACAGGGGGCTGGAAGTAACTATGGCTACACCTTC
CASSGRQGAGSNYGYTF
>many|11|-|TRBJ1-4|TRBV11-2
TGTGCCAGCAGCTTAGGAGGACATTTGTTTTTT
CASSLGGHLFF
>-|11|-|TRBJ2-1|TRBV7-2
TGTGCCAGCAGCGTCCGGGGTGAGCAGTTCTTC
CASSVRGEQFF
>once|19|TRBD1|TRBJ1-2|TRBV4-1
TGCGCCAGCAGCCAAGCAGTTCGGACAGGGGCCAGAGCTAACTATGGCTACACCTTC
CASSQAVRTGARANYGYTF
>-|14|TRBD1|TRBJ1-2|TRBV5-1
TGCGCCAGCAGCCTGCCGGGACAGGGGGGTGGCTACACCTTC
CASSLPGQGGGYTF
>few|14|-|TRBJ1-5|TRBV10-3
TGTGCCATCAGTGACGGCCCGGGCAATCAGCCCCAGCATTTT
CAISDGPGNQPQHF
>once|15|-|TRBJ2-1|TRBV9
TGTGCCAGCAGTAAGAGGGGGACCGCCTACAATGAGCAGTTCTTC
CASSKRGTAYNEQFF
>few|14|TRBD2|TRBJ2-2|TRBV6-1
TGTGCCAGCCTAACTAGCGGGAACACCGGGGAGCTGTTTTTT
CASLTSGNTGELFF
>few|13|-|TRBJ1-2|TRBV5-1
TGCGCCAGCAGCCCCGAAGGCAGGACGGGCTACACCTTC
CASSPEGRTGYTF
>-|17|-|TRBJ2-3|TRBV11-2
TGTGCCAGCAGCTCCCCCACAGGCGGGGCTAGCACAGATACGCAGTATTTT
CASSSPTGGASTDTQYF
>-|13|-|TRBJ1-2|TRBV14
TGTGCCAGCAGCGAACGACAGACGTATGGCTACACCTTC
CASSERQTYGYTF
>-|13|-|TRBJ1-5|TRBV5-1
TGCGCCAGCAGCTTGGGGGAGTGGCAGCCCCAGCATTTT
CASSLGEWQPQHF
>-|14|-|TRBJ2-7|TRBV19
TGTGCCAGTAGTCCTTCGACAGGCTCCTACGAGCAGTACTTC
CASSPSTGSYEQYF
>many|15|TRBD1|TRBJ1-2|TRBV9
TGTGCCAGCAGCGGACAGGGGATTTCTAACTATGGCTACACCTTC
CASSGQGISNYGYTF
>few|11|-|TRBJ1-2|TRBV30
TGTGCCTGGAGTACAATGTATGGCTACACCTTC
CAWSTMYGYTF
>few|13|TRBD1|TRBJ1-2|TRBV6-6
TGTGCCAGCAGCGGGACAGGGACCAATGGCTACACCTTC
CASSGTGTNGYTF
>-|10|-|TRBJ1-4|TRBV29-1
TGCAGCGTGGGGGGTGAAAAACTGTTTTTT
CSVGGEKLFF
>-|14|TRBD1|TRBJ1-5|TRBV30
TGTGCCGGACAGACAGGGACGAGCAATCAGCCCCAGCATTTT
CAGQTGTSNQPQHF
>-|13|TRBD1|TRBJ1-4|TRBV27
TGTGCCAGCAGGACAGGGCCTTTGGGAAAACTGTTTTTT
CASRTGPLGKLFF
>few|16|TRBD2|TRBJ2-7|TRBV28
TGTGCCAGCAACCAAACCCCAACTAGCGGGAGTGGCGAGCAGTACTTC
CASNQTPTSGSGEQYF
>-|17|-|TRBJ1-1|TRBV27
TGTGCCAGCAGTTTAGCCCAATCCCCCCTCATGAACACTGAAGCTTTCTTT
CASSLAQSPLMNTEAFF
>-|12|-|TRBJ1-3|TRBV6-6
TGTGCCAGCAGTACAGGGTTGAGGGCCATATATTTT
CASSTGLRAIYF
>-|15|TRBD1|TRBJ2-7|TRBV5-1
TGCGCCAGCAGCGCCTCGGGACAGGGAGGATCCGGGGAGTACTTC
CASSASGQGGSGEYF
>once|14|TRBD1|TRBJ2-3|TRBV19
TGTGCCACCCGAGACAGGGCTAGCACAGATACGCAGTATTTT
CATRDRASTDTQYF
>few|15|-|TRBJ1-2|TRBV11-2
TGTGCCAGCAGCCTAACGGGGGTTGGTGGCTATGGCTACACCTTC
CASSLTGVGGYGYTF